What follows are 3 T cell receptor beta chains derived from one specimen sequenced in a study of control samples from healthy donors and cancer patients. Clones were sequenced by immunoSEQ multiplex PCR, and TCRdb holds only the in-frame ones, with some missing. This sample carries tens of thousands of clones, 88% of them seen once, and the ten largest clones take 3.5% to 4%. Sequencing was done on a sample of blood. These receptors were taken from a man aged 50-59 years in good health.

The rearrangement joins TRBV11-1 to TRBJ2-7, with 11 nucleotides matching TRBD2. This CDR3 contains 14 residues. V lost 2 bases and J lost 6; bases outside the gene matches: 3. Per germline, CDR1 SGHAT and CDR2 FQDESV (reference sequence). The CDR3 bases are TGTGCCAGCAGCTTAATCCTAGCGGGAGGCGAGCAGTACTTC. Encoded protein: CASSLILAGGEQYF.

The chain uses TRBV5-1 and TRBJ1-2, with TRBD1 identical over 7 bases. The CDR3 spans 14 residues. Germline V gene lookup returns CDR1 SGHRS and CDR2 YFSETQ. V trimming: 4 bases; J trimming: 0 bases; junction bases outside the gene matches: 3. CDR3 region: CASSAGQTNYGYTF. For the CDR3, the DNA is TGCGCCAGCAGCGCGGGACAGACTAACTATGGCTACACCTTC.

The V gene is TRBV6-2 or TRBV6-3, the J gene TRBJ2-6; TRBD1 matches at 7 bases. Germline trimming cut 6 bases from V and 4 bases from J; bases unmatched to any gene: 6. The germline gives CDR1 MNHEY, CDR2 SVGEGT. The CDR3 contains 15 residues. DNA of the CDR3: TGTGCCAGCAGACCTACAGGGGCCGGGGCCAACGTCCTGACTTTC. Encoded protein: CASRPTGAGANVLTF.